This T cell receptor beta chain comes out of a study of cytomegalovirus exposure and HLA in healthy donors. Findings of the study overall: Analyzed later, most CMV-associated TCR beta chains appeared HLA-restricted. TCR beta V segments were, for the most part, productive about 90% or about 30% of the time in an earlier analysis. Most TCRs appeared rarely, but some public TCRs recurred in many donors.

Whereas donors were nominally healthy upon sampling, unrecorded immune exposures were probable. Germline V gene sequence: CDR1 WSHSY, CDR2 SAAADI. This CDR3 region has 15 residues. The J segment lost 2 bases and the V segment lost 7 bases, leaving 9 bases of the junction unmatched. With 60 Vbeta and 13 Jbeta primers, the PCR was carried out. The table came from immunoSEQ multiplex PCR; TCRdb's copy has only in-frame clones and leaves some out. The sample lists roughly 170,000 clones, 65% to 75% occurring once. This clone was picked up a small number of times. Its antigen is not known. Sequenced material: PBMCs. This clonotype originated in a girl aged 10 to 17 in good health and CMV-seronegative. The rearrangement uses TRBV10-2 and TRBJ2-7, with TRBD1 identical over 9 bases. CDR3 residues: CASTIGTGSTYEQYF. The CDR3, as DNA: TGCGCCAGCACCATAGGGACAGGGAGTACCTACGAGCAGTACTTC.